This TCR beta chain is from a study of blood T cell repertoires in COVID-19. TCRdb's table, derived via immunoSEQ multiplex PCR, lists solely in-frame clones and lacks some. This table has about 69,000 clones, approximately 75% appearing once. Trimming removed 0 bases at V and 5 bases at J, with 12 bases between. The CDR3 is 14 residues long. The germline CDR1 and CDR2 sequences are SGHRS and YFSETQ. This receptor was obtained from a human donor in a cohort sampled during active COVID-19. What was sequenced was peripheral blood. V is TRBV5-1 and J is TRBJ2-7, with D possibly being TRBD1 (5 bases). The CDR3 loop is CASSLGAGLHEQYF. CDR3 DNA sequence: TGCGCCAGCAGCTTGGGGGCAGGGCTCCACGAGCAGTACTTC.